The clone carrying this TCR beta chain appeared a few times. The antigen is not known. The data originate from a study of response to subunit inactivated influenza vaccine. TCRdb reprocessed the RT-PCR reads via MiXCR and lists one record per CDR3 protein. The top ten clones hold roughly 13% of a sample with roughly 570,000 distinct CDR3 sequences, approximately 12% of them seen once. General study findings and limits: Each seasonal influenza vaccination recruits few new T cells, the authors suggested.

The CDR3 runs to 16 residues. The germline CDR1 and CDR2 sequences are KGHSH and LQKENI. With 2 bases clipped from V and 6 bases from J, the junction kept 8 bases outside the gene matches. This receptor was taken from a man aged 50-59 years who received an inactivated influenza vaccine. The chain recombines TRBV18 with TRBJ2-1, with 9 bases that match TRBD1. The sample was PBMCs from blood, taken more than 35 days after vaccination. The DNA of the CDR3 is TGTGCCAGCTCACCAAAAGGGACAGGGTCGGGCAATGAGCAGTTCTTC. It specifies CASSPKGTGSGNEQFF.